This T cell receptor beta chain came from a study of T cell responses to AZD1222 COVID-19 vaccine. Findings and limits, study-wide: Among vaccine-associated CD4 TCRs, coverage spanned spike, with dominance at 160-218 and 743-854. Donors skewed white British and female; clonal diversity was possibly underestimated.

V gave up 4 bases and J gave up 2 bases; unmatched junction bases: 23. Germline loops: CDR1 GTSNPN, CDR2 SVGIG (reference sequence). This CDR3 contains 21 residues. Libraries were prepared by immunoSEQ multiplex PCR; TCRdb keeps only in-frame clonotypes and omits some of them. This sample has 100,000 to 150,000 clones, with 80% to 90% found just once. Points on this clone: What it recognizes is unknown.

The sequenced sample was peripheral blood, obtained on day 0 of AZD1222 vaccination. The source is an adult in good health. This rearrangement joins TRBV30 to TRBJ2-3, with 11 bases matching TRBD2. CDR3 sequence reads: CAWTTDPLTSGRWGFTDTQYF. The CDR3 nucleotides are TGTGCCTGGACTACAGACCCCCTTACTAGCGGGAGATGGGGTTTCACAGATACGCAGTATTTT. Together with reference TRBV30 and TRBJ2-3, the CDR3 gives the full variable domain: SQTIHQWPATLVQPVGSPLSLECTVEGTSNPNLYWYRQAAGRGLQLLFYSVGIGQISSEVPQNLSASRPQDRQFILSSKKLLLSDSGFYLCAWTTDPLTSGRWGFTDTQYFGPGTRLTVL.